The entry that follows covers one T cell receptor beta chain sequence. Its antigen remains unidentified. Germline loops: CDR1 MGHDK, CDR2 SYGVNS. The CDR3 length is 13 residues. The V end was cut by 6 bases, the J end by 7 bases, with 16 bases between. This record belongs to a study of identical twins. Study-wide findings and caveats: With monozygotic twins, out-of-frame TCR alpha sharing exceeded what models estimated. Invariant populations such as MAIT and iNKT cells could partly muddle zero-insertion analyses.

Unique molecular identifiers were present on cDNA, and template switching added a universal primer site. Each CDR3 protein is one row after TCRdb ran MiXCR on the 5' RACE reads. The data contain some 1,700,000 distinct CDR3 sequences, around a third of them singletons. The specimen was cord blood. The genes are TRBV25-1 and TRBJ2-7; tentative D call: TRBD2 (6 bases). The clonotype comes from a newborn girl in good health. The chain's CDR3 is CASRDYPENEQYF. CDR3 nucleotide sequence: TGTGCCAGCAGGGACTACCCTGAGAATGAGCAGTACTTC.